This is a list of T cell receptor beta chains from one sample in a study of T cells in localized non-small cell lung cancer. Using immunoSEQ multiplex PCR, the repertoire was profiled, and TCRdb retains in-frame clones only, with some absent. The sample contains fewer than 40,000 clones, 90% to 95% of which appear only once. The sequences come from peripheral blood, collected before any cancer treatment. The receptors were gathered from a female donor over 55 with stage I lung adenocarcinoma. Both conserved end residues are part of each CDR3. D genes are given only for firm matches. Size tells how often a clone was seen (once, few, many) or the class of an expanded clone, and some rows leave it out.

size	D	J	V	DNA	CDR3
-	-	TRBJ2-7	TRBV6-5	TGTGCCAGCAGTTACTCAGGGGGCGAGCAGTACTTC	CASSYSGGEQYF
-	TRBD2	TRBJ2-3	TRBV5-1	TGCGCCAGCAGCTTGACGTCCAGCGGGGGGACCTTGGGGCAGTATTTT	CASSLTSSGGTLGQYF
-	TRBD2	TRBJ2-5	TRBV7-3	TGTGCCAGCAGCCGACTAGCGGGAGAGATTGGAGAGACCCAGTACTTC	CASSRLAGEIGETQYF
-	TRBD2	TRBJ2-3	TRBV5-1	TGCGCCAGCAGCTCCCGACTAGCGGGGCTCTCGAGCTCAGATACGCAGTATTTT	CASSSRLAGLSSSDTQYF
-	TRBD1	TRBJ2-3	TRBV6-5	TGTGCCAGCAGACGACCGGGACAGGGCACAGATACGCAGTATTTT	CASRRPGQGTDTQYF
-	-	TRBJ2-1	TRBV14	TGTGCCAGCAGCCAGAACGGGGCCCACAGCTACAATGAGCAGTTCTTC	CASSQNGAHSYNEQFF
-	-	TRBJ1-1	TRBV19	TGTGCCAGTAGTGGGGAGTACAGGATTAACACTGAAGCTTTCTTT	CASSGEYRINTEAFF
once	TRBD1	TRBJ2-2	TRBV19	TGTGCCAGTAGTTTTGGGACAGGGGGACCCGGGGAGCTGTTTTTT	CASSFGTGGPGELFF
-	-	TRBJ1-5	TRBV7-9	TGTGCCAGCAGCTTAAGCGGGGCAGGCAATCAGCCCCAGCATTTT	CASSLSGAGNQPQHF
-	-	TRBJ2-7	TRBV4-3	TGCGCCAGCAGCCAAGAACGGGGTCCCTACGAGCAGTACTTC	CASSQERGPYEQYF
once	-	TRBJ2-5	TRBV28	TGTGCCAGCAGCCCCAGCTTACAAGAGACCCAGTACTTC	CASSPSLQETQYF
-	TRBD1	TRBJ2-4	TRBV28	TGTGCCAGCAGCCCGATTAGAAGACGGGACAGAAGCTTC	CASSPIRRRDRSF
-	-	TRBJ2-1	TRBV30	TGTGCCTGGAGTGTGGGGGCTGGCACTGAGGGGTACAATGAGCAGTTCTTC	CAWSVGAGTEGYNEQFF
-	-	TRBJ1-5	TRBV7-9	TGTGCCAGCAGCAGAAGGACCGAAGATAGCAATCAGCCCCAGCATTTT	CASSRRTEDSNQPQHF
-	-	TRBJ1-1	TRBV27	TGTGCCAGCAGTTTATTCCAGGCTGTAGCGGACACTGAAGCTTTCTTT	CASSLFQAVADTEAFF